These 29 T cell receptor beta chains came from one sample sequenced in a study of blood T cell repertoires in COVID-19. Using immunoSEQ multiplex PCR, the repertoire was profiled, and TCRdb retains in-frame clones only, with some absent. In the table there are about 190,000 clones, less than 90% of which are singletons. Sequenced material: peripheral blood. The receptors originated from a woman between 40 and 55 years old with acute or convalescent COVID-19.

This clone turned up a few times. The J gene is TRBJ1-5, the V gene TRBV5-1; tentatively, D is TRBD1 (6 bases). Germline CDR1 and CDR2: SGHRS and YFSETQ. V was cut by 0 bases and J by 0 bases, with 7 bases left in between. CDR3 length: 15 amino acids. The CDR3 DNA sequence: TGCGCCAGCAGCTTGGCAGGGGATAGCAATCAGCCCCAGCATTTT. Its protein is CASSLAGDSNQPQHF.

The chain carries TRBV24-1 and TRBJ1-1; D gene uncertain. CDR3 size: 15 residues. Germline V gives CDR1 KGHDR, CDR2 SFDVKD. V lost 4 bases to trimming and J lost 1 base, with 12 bases between them. CDR3 loop: CATSDSGIGNTEAFF. CDR3 coding DNA: TGTGCCACCAGTGACTCCGGGATTGGGAACACTGAAGCTTTCTTT.

The V gene is TRBV2, the J gene TRBJ2-1, with a weak D call TRBD1 (5 bases). The CDR3 spans 13 residues. Per the germline V gene, CDR1 is SNHLY and CDR2 is FYNNEI. Trimming shortened V by 4 bases and J by 2 bases, and 6 bases separated the two germline ends. This chain's CDR3 is CASSGQTYNEQFF. The CDR3 DNA is TGTGCCAGCAGTGGACAGACCTACAATGAGCAGTTCTTC.

This clone was seen only a few times. V usage is TRBV6-4 and J usage is TRBJ2-2; D possibly corresponds to TRBD1 (8 bases). Germline CDR1 MRHNA, CDR2 SNTAGT. The CDR3 sequence is 16 residues long. Trimming took off 2 bases at V and 5 bases at J, with 15 bases between the two ends. The CDR3 DNA reads TGTGCCAGCAGTGACACGGACAGGGAGGGGACCGGGGAGCTGTTTTTT. It codes for CASSDTDREGTGELFF.

V and J are TRBV18 and TRBJ1-1; D perhaps matches TRBD1 (5 bases). Trimming removed 3 bases at V and 4 bases at J, with 21 bases between. There are 17 residues in the CDR3. CDR1 and CDR2 (germline): KGHSH, LQKENI. CDR3: CASSPIGGGLAATEAFF. CDR3 sequence (DNA): TGTGCCAGCTCACCCATTGGCGGGGGACTTGCCGCCACTGAAGCTTTCTTT. Complete variable domain (other parts from reference TRBV18 and TRBJ1-1): NAGVMQNPRHLVRRRGQEARLRCSPMKGHSHVYWYRQLPEEGLKFMVYLQKENIIDESGMPKERFSAEFPKEGPSILRIQQVVRGDSAAYFCASSPIGGGLAATEAFFGQGTRLTVV.

Comment on this clone: Other nucleotide sequences in the sample specify the same CDR3. As DNA, the CDR3 is TGTGCCAGCAGAAGGACAGGGGATCAGCCCCAGCATTTT. It translates to CASRRTGDQPQHF. This chain uses TRBV6-5 with TRBJ1-5; 9 bases line up with TRBD1. Trimming at V came to 6 bases and at J to 5 bases, leaving 2 bases not matched to a gene. This CDR3 is built from 13 residues. Per the germline V gene, CDR1 is MNHEY and CDR2 is SVGAGI.

The rearrangement joins TRBV5-6 to TRBJ2-1, with D unclear. CDR1 SGHDT and CDR2 YYEEEE come from the germline V gene. With 4 bases removed from V and 7 bases from J, the gap between germline ends came to 6 bases. This CDR3 has 11 residues. CDR3 loop: CASSLRNEQFF. The DNA for the CDR3 is TGTGCCAGCAGCCTTCGGAATGAGCAGTTCTTC.

This chain links TRBV19 with TRBJ2-7; maybe TRBD1 (5 bases). The CDR3 totals 12 residues. V was cut by 4 bases and J by 6 bases, with 10 bases left in between. Per germline, CDR1 LNHDA and CDR2 SQIVND (reference sequence). The CDR3 coding sequence is TGTGCCAGTAGTAACCAGGGAAGCGAGCAGTACTTC. Translation gives CASSNQGSEQYF.

The V call is TRBV14, the J call TRBJ2-1; tentatively, D is TRBD1 (5 bases). Germline CDR1 SGHDN, CDR2 FVKESK. There are 17 residues in the CDR3. The V end lost 1 base, the J end lost 3 bases, and 16 bases lay between the germline ends. The CDR3 loop reads CASSQGLRQRNYNEQFF. For the CDR3, the DNA is TGTGCCAGCAGCCAAGGGTTGAGACAGAGAAACTACAATGAGCAGTTCTTC.

The genes are TRBV27 and TRBJ2-7; TRBD2 agrees at 7 bases. The CDR3 is 15 residues long. V shed 6 bases, J shed 2 bases, and the junction held 10 bases outside the gene matches. Germline V gene sequence: CDR1 MNHEY, CDR2 SMNVEV (reference sequence). The CDR3: CASRGRASGAYEQYF. In nucleotides, the CDR3 is TGTGCCAGCAGAGGTCGGGCTAGCGGTGCCTACGAGCAGTACTTC.

There are many counts of this clone. The chain carries TRBV7-9 and TRBJ2-7; D might be TRBD1 (5 bases). Deletions cut 5 bases from V and 2 bases from J, with 13 bases between. The CDR3 runs 14 residues. Germline-derived CDR1 and CDR2 are SEHNR and FQNEAQ (reference sequence). The CDR3 nucleotides are TGTGCCAGCAGCGCAGGGAATCTTGCCTACGAGCAGTACTTC. Residues: CASSAGNLAYEQYF.

This clone was seen only once. The chain couples TRBV5-1 to TRBJ2-1; 11 bases align to TRBD2. This CDR3 contains 17 residues. Germline V gene lookup returns CDR1 SGHRS and CDR2 YFSETQ. J was trimmed by 0 bases and V by 0 bases; bases with no gene match: 2. Here the CDR3 reads CASSLGLAGSSYNEQFF. CDR3 bases: TGCGCCAGCAGCTTGGGACTAGCGGGATCCTCCTACAATGAGCAGTTCTTC.

The chain carries TRBV9 and TRBJ1-6; TRBD1 is a possible D gene (6 bases). In germline, CDR1 is SGDLS, CDR2 YYNGEE. Trimming stripped 1 base from V and 10 bases from J, with 15 bases between. The CDR3 is 15 residues long. CDR3 nucleotide sequence: TGTGCCAGCAGCGTAACCGGGGCAGGGGACTCACCCCTCCACTTT. As protein: CASSVTGAGDSPLHF.

The chain carries TRBV2 and TRBJ1-2; TRBD1 might be the D (6 bases). V shed 5 bases and J shed 5 bases, with 15 bases lying between them. CDR1 and CDR2 (germline): SNHLY, FYNNEI. The CDR3 is 14 residues long. CDR3 region: CASSPGQYLYGYTF. CDR3 nucleotides: TGTGCCAGCAGTCCCGGACAGTATTTGTATGGCTACACCTTC.

This clone was observed a few times. This CDR3 reads CASSQESVLAGGQETQYF. The CDR3 DNA sequence: TGTGCCAGCAGCCAAGAATCGGTACTAGCGGGGGGACAAGAGACCCAGTACTTC. The chain recombines TRBV4-2 with TRBJ2-5, with 12 bases aligning to TRBD2. In germline, CDR1 is LGHNA, CDR2 YNFKEQ. V gave up 0 bases and J gave up 2 bases; unmatched junction bases: 7. The CDR3 contains 18 residues.

For this clone: The same CDR3 is also encoded by other DNA sequences in this sample. The V call is TRBV9, the J call TRBJ1-1; no clear D. CDR3 length: 12 amino acids. Per germline, CDR1 SGDLS and CDR2 YYNGEE. V lost 3 bases, J lost 7 bases, and 10 bases lay in between. For the CDR3, the DNA is TGTGCCAGCAGCGCTGACACGGTTGAAGCTTTCTTT. Protein: CASSADTVEAFF.

This clone was observed a handful of times. The rearrangement joins TRBV28 to TRBJ1-5, with a tentative D call TRBD1 (6 bases). The germline gives CDR1 MDHEN, CDR2 SYDVKM. The CDR3 sequence is 16 residues long. Trimming removed 6 bases at V and 1 base at J, with 16 bases between. Here the CDR3 reads CASSTLGGASNQPQHF. The DNA for the CDR3 is TGTGCCAGCAGCACTCTGGGGGGGGCCAGCAATCAGCCCCAGCATTTT.

The V call is TRBV28, the J call TRBJ2-5; 8 bases align to TRBD1. The ends lost 10 bases at V and 6 bases at J; junction bases unmatched: 22. This CDR3 comprises 17 residues. Germline CDR1 and CDR2: MDHEN and SYDVKM. CDR3 nucleotides: TGTGCCACCACGAAAGCCGGGACAGGAGTTAGTTCGAAGACCCAGTACTTC. It specifies CATTKAGTGVSSKTQYF.

The chain joins TRBV7-7 to TRBJ2-1; 11 nucleotides line up with TRBD2. V dropped 1 base and J dropped 5; count of bases not matched to a gene: 4. The CDR3 loop spans 16 amino acids. Germline V gene lookup returns CDR1 SSHAT and CDR2 FNYEAQ (reference sequence). The CDR3, as DNA: TGTGCCAGCAGCTTAGGCGGGACTAGCGGTAACAATGAGCAGTTCTTC. It codes for CASSLGGTSGNNEQFF.

The rearrangement joins TRBV11-2 to TRBJ2-3; 12 nucleotides line up with TRBD1. J gave up 10 bases and V 5 bases, and 7 bases lay outside the gene matches. This CDR3 comprises 14 residues. Germline CDR1 is SGHAT and CDR2 is FQNNGV. CDR3 bases: TGTGCCAGCAGCCCCCGGGACAGGGGGCTCTCGCAGTATTTT. Its protein is CASSPRDRGLSQYF.

This chain joins TRBV7-2 and TRBJ2-3, with 8 positions matching TRBD1. Germline V gene lookup returns CDR1 SGHTA and CDR2 FQGNSA. V trimming: 4 bases; J trimming: 2 bases; junction bases outside the gene matches: 5. The length of the CDR3 is 15 residues. CDR3 sequence reads: CASSSWTGFTDTQYF. The CDR3 DNA reads TGTGCCAGCAGCTCGTGGACAGGGTTCACAGATACGCAGTATTTT.

V usage is TRBV4-2 and J usage is TRBJ1-6; D gene ambiguous. Germline CDR1 is LGHNA and CDR2 is YNFKEQ. V lost 3 bases and J lost 2, with 14 bases in between. The CDR3 is made up of 17 amino acids. The CDR3 nucleotides read TGTGCCAGCAGCCAGTGGTGTCCTATTACCTATAATTCACCCCTCCACTTT. Its protein is CASSQWCPITYNSPLHF.

The chain uses TRBV30 and TRBJ2-3; 11 bases align to TRBD2. The CDR3 length is 17 residues. CDR1 and CDR2 from the germline V gene are GTSNPN and SVGIG (reference sequence). The V gene end was trimmed by 7 bases and the J gene end by 4 bases; junction bases not matched to a gene: 16. This CDR3 reads CAFSPKGASGRSDTQYF. For the CDR3, the DNA is TGTGCCTTCTCCCCCAAGGGGGCTAGCGGGAGGTCAGATACGCAGTATTTT.

The chain has TRBV5-1 and TRBJ2-2; D is ambiguous. The CDR3 is 14 residues long. Per the germline V gene, CDR1 is SGHRS and CDR2 is YFSETQ. V was cut by 3 bases and J by 0 bases, with 6 bases left in between. The CDR3, as DNA: TGCGCCAGCAGCTCAGATCCGAACACCGGGGAGCTGTTTTTT. This translates into CASSSDPNTGELFF.

The V gene is TRBV10-3, the J gene TRBJ2-2, with D hard to call. Germline CDR1 ENHRY, CDR2 SYGVKD. The CDR3 spans 14 residues. The germline V and J ends were trimmed by 4 bases and 3 bases, with 9 bases remaining between them. CDR3 in amino acids: CAISAQEYTGELFF. The DNA for the CDR3 is TGTGCCATCAGTGCCCAAGAGTACACCGGGGAGCTGTTTTTT.

V usage is TRBV13 and J usage is TRBJ1-1; TRBD1 matches 10 bases. J gave up 6 bases and V 5 bases, and 6 bases lay outside the gene matches. This CDR3 spans 14 amino acids. The germline CDR1 and CDR2 sequences are PRHDT and FYEKMQ (reference sequence). The CDR3 here is CASSTGQGLAEAFF. The CDR3 DNA follows: TGTGCCAGCAGCACGGGACAGGGGTTGGCTGAAGCTTTCTTT.

The rearrangement uses TRBV2 and TRBJ1-1; TRBD1 might be the D (6 bases). The CDR3 loop spans 12 amino acids. The ends were cut back, 6 bases at V and 5 bases at J, with 10 bases in the middle. The germline CDR1 and CDR2 sequences are SNHLY and FYNNEI. The CDR3 DNA reads TGTGCCAGCAGGCTACAGGGTACTGAAGCTTTCTTT. Encoded protein: CASRLQGTEAFF.

This chain joins TRBV2 and TRBJ2-5; no firm D call. V was trimmed by 4 bases and J by 0 bases, leaving 6 bases between them. The CDR3 is 13 amino acids. Germline lookup yields CDR1 SNHLY and CDR2 FYNNEI. The CDR3 DNA follows: TGTGCCAGCAGTGCCGTGTACCAAGAGACCCAGTACTTC. It yields the protein CASSAVYQETQYF. The full variable domain, its missing parts supplied by reference TRBV2 and TRBJ2-5, is EPEVTQTPSHQVTQMGQEVILRCVPISNHLYFYWYRQILGQKVEFLVSFYNNEISEKSEIFDDQFSVERPDGSNFTLKIRSTKLEDSAMYFCASSAVYQETQYFGPGTRLLVL.

This chain links TRBV3-1 (or the pseudogene TRBV3-2) with TRBJ2-7; TRBD1 might be the D (6 bases). This CDR3 is built from 14 residues. V dropped 4 bases and J dropped 2 bases, with 12 bases sitting between them. The germline gives CDR1 LGHDT, CDR2 YNNKEL (reference sequence). The CDR3: CASSPGHGPYEQYF. CDR3 sequence (DNA): TGTGCCAGCAGCCCGGGACACGGACCCTACGAGCAGTACTTC.